The T cell receptor beta chain under discussion was sequenced for a study of shared T cell receptors in the human thymus. From germline, CDR1 is KGHSH and CDR2 LQKENI. The CDR3 runs to 16 residues. V was shortened by 6 bases and J by 2 bases, with 18 bases between the two germline ends. Method: immunoSEQ multiplex PCR; TCRdb's copy keeps in-frame clones and lacks some. Of 630,000 or so clones listed, around 87% are singletons. The sample was also reused in another study, on human thymus T cells. That investigation notes: Each of the donors was a healthy Finnish infant who was undergoing open corrective cardiac surgery for congenital heart defects. Resections that were taken during corrective heart surgery supplied the thymus tissue. Use of V and J genes seemed skewed within the thymic and blood repertoires. Related studies noted strongly shared thymic repertoires across unrelated people.

The chain employs TRBV18 and TRBJ2-3; D may be TRBD1 (6 bases). The TCR originated in a boy in the first two years of life with a congenital heart defect. Sequencing was carried out using thymocytes. The CDR3 DNA sequence: TGTGCCAGCTCCCAGGACAGAGACAGTTTCACAGATACGCAGTATTTT. It codes for CASSQDRDSFTDTQYF.